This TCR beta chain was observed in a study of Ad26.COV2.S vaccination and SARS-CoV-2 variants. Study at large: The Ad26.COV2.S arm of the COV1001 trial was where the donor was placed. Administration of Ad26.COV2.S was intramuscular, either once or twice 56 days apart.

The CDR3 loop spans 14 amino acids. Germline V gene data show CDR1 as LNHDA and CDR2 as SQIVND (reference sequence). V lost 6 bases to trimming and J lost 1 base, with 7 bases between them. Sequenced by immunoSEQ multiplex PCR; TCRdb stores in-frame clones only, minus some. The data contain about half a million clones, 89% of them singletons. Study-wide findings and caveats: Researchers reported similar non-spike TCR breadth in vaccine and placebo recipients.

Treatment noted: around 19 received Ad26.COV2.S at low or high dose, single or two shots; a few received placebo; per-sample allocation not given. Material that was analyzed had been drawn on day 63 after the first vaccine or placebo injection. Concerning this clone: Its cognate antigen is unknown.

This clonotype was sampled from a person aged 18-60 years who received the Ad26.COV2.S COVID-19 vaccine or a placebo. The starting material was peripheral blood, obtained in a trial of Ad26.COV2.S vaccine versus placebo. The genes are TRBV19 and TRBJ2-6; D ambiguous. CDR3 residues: CASRGSSGANVLTF. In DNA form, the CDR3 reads TGTGCCAGTAGGGGAAGTTCTGGGGCCAACGTCCTGACTTTC.